Presented here are 15 T cell receptor beta chains from one specimen sequenced in a study of vaccination and CD4 T cells after COVID-19. No antigen has been assigned to these receptors. Documented treatment: roughly 11-day PBMC culture with coronavirus spike peptide pools or control peptides (ViraFEST assay). The Oncomine TCR Beta short-read assay was applied to DNA of cultured CD4+ T cells. TCRdb reprocessed the PCR reads via MiXCR and lists one record per CDR3 protein. Of approximately 14,000 distinct CDR3 sequences listed, 25% to 35% are singletons. The sequenced sample was cultured CD4+ T cells from blood. The receptor set was obtained from a human donor with COVID-19.

This clonotype came up once. This chain connects TRBV24-1 to TRBJ1-4, with 7 bases matching TRBD1. J gave up 7 bases and V 4 bases, and 8 bases lay outside the gene matches. Per germline, CDR1 KGHDR and CDR2 SFDVKD. This CDR3 contains 15 residues. The CDR3 loop is CATSERQGAFEKLFF. The CDR3 nucleotides are TGTGCCACCAGTGAAAGACAGGGCGCCTTTGAAAAACTGTTTTTT.

This sequence joins TRBV24-1 and TRBJ2-1; no clear D gene. This CDR3 has 13 residues. Trimming removed 0 bases at V and 4 bases at J, with 3 bases between. The V gene's germline CDR1 is KGHDR and CDR2 SFDVKD. CDR3 sequence: CATSDLRYNEQFF. The DNA of the CDR3 is TGTGCCACCAGTGATTTGAGGTACAATGAGCAGTTCTTC.

The rearrangement joins TRBV18 to TRBJ1-6; D is ambiguous. Germline CDR1 and CDR2: KGHSH and LQKENI. V was trimmed by 0 bases and J by 8 bases, leaving 8 bases between them. This CDR3 is built from 14 residues. The CDR3 spells CASSPPDFDSPLHF. Written as DNA, the CDR3 is TGTGCCAGCTCACCACCTGATTTTGATTCACCCCTCCACTTT.

The chain recombines TRBV7-9 with TRBJ2-1; 8 positions match TRBD2. CDR1 is SEHNR and CDR2 is FQNEAQ in the germline V gene (reference sequence). After removal of 5 bases from V and 6 bases from J, the junction contained 9 bases not matched to a gene. This CDR3 is built from 15 residues. CDR3 in amino acids: CASSQLAGYPNEQFF. The CDR3 coding sequence is TGTGCCAGCAGCCAGCTAGCGGGTTACCCCAATGAGCAGTTCTTC.

The rearrangement links TRBV12-3 or TRBV12-4 to TRBJ1-5; D perhaps matches TRBD1 (6 bases). The CDR3 runs to 15 residues. Trimming pared 3 bases from V and 2 bases from J, leaving 11 bases between. In nucleotides, the CDR3 is TGTGCCAGCAGTTTGGTGGGGGGCGGCAATCAGCCCCAGCATTTT. Translation: CASSLVGGGNQPQHF.

The rearrangement joins TRBV5-1 to TRBJ2-7; 7 nucleotides match TRBD2. CDR1 is SGHRS and CDR2 is YFSETQ in the germline V gene. V lost 4 bases, J lost 4 bases, and 11 bases stayed unmatched. The CDR3 totals 15 residues. CDR3 region: CASSTTRGGLYEQYF. CDR3 DNA: TGCGCCAGCAGCACCACTCGCGGGGGACTTTACGAGCAGTACTTC. The variable domain in full, completed from reference TRBV5-1 and TRBJ2-7, reads KAGVTQTPRYLIKTRGQQVTLSCSPISGHRSVSWYQQTPGQGLQFLFEYFSETQRNKGNFPGRFSGRQFSNSRSEMNVSTLELGDSALYLCASSTTRGGLYEQYFGPGTRLTVT.

The chain couples TRBV20-1 to TRBJ2-1, with TRBD1 as a possible D gene (5 bases). This CDR3 is 13 amino acids long. Germline V gene data show CDR1 as DFQATT and CDR2 as SNEGSKA (reference sequence). V was shortened by 6 bases and J by 4 bases, with 13 bases between the two germline ends. CDR3 residues: CSAEQGWYNEQFF. The CDR3 DNA follows: TGCAGTGCGGAGCAGGGTTGGTACAATGAGCAGTTCTTC.

The J gene is TRBJ2-7, the V gene TRBV15, with D uncertain. Germline V lookup: CDR1 LNHNV, CDR2 YYDKDF (reference sequence). There are 12 residues in the CDR3. V was cut by 5 bases and J by 2 bases, with 7 bases left in between. CDR3 region: CATSGQTYEQYF. The CDR3 DNA follows: TGTGCCACCAGCGGCCAAACCTACGAGCAGTACTTC.

This clonotype is medium-sized (0.01 to 0.1%) in the sample. The chain joins TRBV15 to TRBJ1-2; possibly TRBD1 for D (5 bases). Trimming pared 1 base from V and 0 bases from J, leaving 9 bases between. The length of the CDR3 is 15 residues. Per the germline V gene, CDR1 is LNHNV and CDR2 is YYDKDF (reference sequence). The CDR3 here is CATSRARTTNYGYTF. CDR3 DNA: TGTGCCACCAGCAGAGCTCGGACAACTAACTATGGCTACACCTTC. Full variable domain (missing parts from reference TRBV15 and TRBJ1-2): DAMVIQNPRYQVTQFGKPVTLSCSQTLNHNVMYWYQQKSSQAPKLLFHYYDKDFNNEADTPDNFQSRRPNTSFCFLDIRSPGLGDTAMYLCATSRARTTNYGYTFGSGTRLTVV.

V usage is TRBV27 and J usage is TRBJ1-5; D gene unclear. Trimming removed 6 bases from V and 3 bases from J, with 6 bases in between. This CDR3 has 12 amino acids. The V gene's germline CDR1 is MNHEY and CDR2 SMNVEV (reference sequence). The CDR3 bases are TGTGCCAGCAGCCCTACCAATCAGCCCCAGCATTTT. Residues: CASSPTNQPQHF.

The V call is TRBV7-8, the J call TRBJ2-6; TRBD2 is a possible D gene (7 bases). V gave up 1 base and J gave up 4 bases, with 11 bases separating them. This CDR3 contains 16 residues. From germline, CDR1 is SGHVS and CDR2 FQNEAQ. Here the CDR3 reads CASSLDRGAGANVLTF. The CDR3, as DNA: TGTGCCAGCAGCTTAGACCGGGGGGCCGGGGCCAACGTCCTGACTTTC.

V is TRBV6-5 and J is TRBJ1-5; maybe TRBD1 (6 bases). The CDR3 runs 16 residues. Looked up from germline, CDR1 is MNHEY and CDR2 is SVGAGI. The V end lost 2 bases, the J end lost 4 bases, and 15 bases lay between the germline ends. The CDR3 region is CASSYTVTGGNQPQHF. CDR3 in DNA: TGTGCCAGCAGTTACACCGTGACAGGTGGTAATCAGCCCCAGCATTTT.

The chain uses TRBV12-3 or TRBV12-4 and TRBJ2-7; possible D gene TRBD2, 7 bases. V lost 6 bases and J lost 1, with 16 bases in between. CDR3 length: 15 amino acids. The CDR3 spells CASSLRGGPSYEQYF. The CDR3 DNA reads TGTGCCAGCAGCCTTAGGGGGGGGCCTTCCTACGAGCAGTACTTC.

The genes are TRBV10-2 and TRBJ1-5; maybe TRBD1 (6 bases). The CDR3 loop spans 13 amino acids. Germline CDR1 reads WSHSY; CDR2 reads SAAADI. The V and J ends lost 6 bases and 3 bases respectively, with 9 bases between them. The CDR3 DNA sequence: TGCGCCAGCAGGGCGGGGGCCAATCAGCCCCAGCATTTT. Translating gives CASRAGANQPQHF.

The V and J genes are TRBV27 and TRBJ2-7; D tentatively reads TRBD1 or TRBD2 (5 bases each). Trimming removed 8 bases from V and 6 bases from J, with 20 bases in between. This CDR3 contains 14 residues. The germline V gene encodes CDR1 MNHEY and CDR2 SMNVEV (reference sequence). This chain's CDR3 is CASGPFGAVTEQYF. The DNA for the CDR3 is TGTGCCAGCGGGCCGTTCGGGGCCGTAACCGAGCAGTACTTC.